The 30 T cell receptor beta chains below all came from one sample that was sequenced in a study of blood T cell repertoires in COVID-19. TCRdb's table, derived via immunoSEQ multiplex PCR, lists solely in-frame clones and lacks some. The sample holds a few hundred thousand clones, around 90% seen once. Specimen: peripheral blood. Every receptor here comes from a man aged 18-30 years with active or convalescent COVID-19.

The J gene is TRBJ1-2, the V gene TRBV19, with 8 bases lining up with TRBD1. The CDR3 consists of 17 residues. J gave up 2 bases and V 5 bases, and 13 bases lay outside the gene matches. Per germline, CDR1 LNHDA and CDR2 SQIVND (reference sequence). In DNA, the CDR3 is TGTGCCAGTAGTGGGAGGACAGGGATTGATCCAAACTATGGCTACACCTTC. Protein product: CASSGRTGIDPNYGYTF.

This chain connects TRBV25-1 to TRBJ1-1; D unclear. V lost 5 bases to trimming and J lost 4 bases, with 5 bases between them. The CDR3 length is 11 residues. Germline CDR1 and CDR2: MGHDK and SYGVNS. The CDR3 coding sequence is TGTGCCAGCAGTTCGGGCACTGAAGCTTTCTTT. This encodes CASSSGTEAFF.

This clone was counted a few times. The chain uses TRBV4-3 and TRBJ1-2, with D unresolved. This CDR3 spans 14 amino acids. Germline V gene lookup returns CDR1 LGHNA and CDR2 YSLEER. Trimming removed 0 bases at V and 4 bases at J, with 9 bases between. CDR3: CASSQDPGTYGYTF. CDR3 coding DNA: TGCGCCAGCAGCCAAGATCCAGGAACCTATGGCTACACCTTC.

This clone is a singleton in its sample. This chain uses TRBV7-2 with TRBJ2-5; TRBD2 matches at 12 bases. This CDR3 region has 17 residues. V shed 6 bases and J 5 bases; nucleotides not matched to a gene: 13. Per germline, CDR1 SGHTA and CDR2 FQGNSA. The CDR3 spells CASRKTSGSSVVETQYF. Written as DNA, the CDR3 is TGTGCCAGCAGAAAGACTAGCGGGAGTAGTGTGGTGGAGACCCAGTACTTC.

This clone was recorded at least ten times. CDR3 loop: CASSTGRGPYNSPLHF. CDR3 nucleotide sequence: TGTGCCAGCAGTACCGGGAGGGGGCCTTATAATTCACCCCTCCACTTT. V and J are TRBV5-6 and TRBJ1-6; the match to TRBD1 covers 7 bases. The CDR3 contains 16 residues. Looked up from germline, CDR1 is SGHDT and CDR2 is YYEEEE. The J segment lost 4 bases and the V segment lost 5 bases, leaving 9 bases of the junction unmatched.

The chain has TRBV18 and TRBJ1-1; 11 nucleotides agree with TRBD1. Germline assignment: CDR1 KGHSH and CDR2 LQKENI. The ends lost 8 bases at V and 4 bases at J; junction bases unmatched: 6. The CDR3 sequence is 14 residues long. The CDR3 region is CASILGTGGTEAFF. The CDR3 region has the DNA TGTGCCAGCATCCTAGGGACAGGGGGCACTGAAGCTTTCTTT.

This chain uses TRBV12-3 or TRBV12-4 with TRBJ1-1; D not resolved. This CDR3 comprises 13 residues. V was shortened by 3 bases and J by 1 base, with 6 bases between the two germline ends. CDR3 amino acids: CASSFSRNTEAFF. Written as DNA, the CDR3 is TGTGCCAGCAGTTTTTCCCGGAACACTGAAGCTTTCTTT.

The chain combines TRBV5-1 with TRBJ2-2, with a weak D call TRBD2 (5 bases). Germline V gene sequence: CDR1 SGHRS, CDR2 YFSETQ. V gave up 4 bases and J gave up 4 bases, with 11 bases separating them. CDR3 size: 14 residues. The CDR3 reads CASSPDYPTGELFF. The CDR3 DNA follows: TGCGCCAGCAGCCCTGACTACCCCACCGGGGAGCTGTTTTTT.

CDR3 protein: CASSMGRGGYGYTF. As DNA, the CDR3 is TGTGCCAGTAGTATGGGCCGGGGAGGCTATGGCTACACCTTC. The rearrangement links TRBV19 to TRBJ1-2; the D is unclear. CDR1 is LNHDA and CDR2 is SQIVND in the germline V gene (reference sequence). Trimming removed 3 bases at V and 4 bases at J, with 12 bases between. The CDR3 is 14 amino acids.

The chain recombines TRBV6-5 with TRBJ2-1, with 8 positions matching TRBD1. This CDR3 is 15 amino acids long. Germline trimming cut 5 bases from V and 7 bases from J; bases unmatched to any gene: 10. Germline CDR1 is MNHEY and CDR2 is SVGAGI. CDR3 bases: TGTGCCAGCAGTCCTCGACAGGGGCGGTGGAATGAGCAGTTCTTC. As protein: CASSPRQGRWNEQFF.

V gene TRBV13 combines with J gene TRBJ2-1; TRBD2 matches at 11 bases. CDR1 is PRHDT, CDR2 FYEKMQ, per germline (reference sequence). There are 13 residues in the CDR3. V lost 6 bases and J lost 9; bases outside the gene matches: 4. Here the CDR3 DNA reads TGTGCCAGCAGTCCTAGCGGGGGGTCTGAGCAGTTCTTC. Residues: CASSPSGGSEQFF.

J is TRBJ2-1 and V is TRBV4-3, with 8 bases identical to TRBD2. The CDR3 length is 18 residues. J lost 0 bases, V lost 0 bases, and 7 bases had no gene match. The germline V gene encodes CDR1 LGHNA and CDR2 YSLEER. CDR3 residues: CASSQDGTSGSSYNEQFF. CDR3 bases: TGCGCCAGCAGCCAAGATGGGACTAGTGGCAGCTCCTACAATGAGCAGTTCTTC.

This chain joins TRBV4-1 and TRBJ2-5; D remains ambiguous. The germline gives CDR1 MGHRA, CDR2 YSYEKL. V was cut by 0 bases and J by 4 bases, with 15 bases left in between. The CDR3 runs to 16 residues. The CDR3 nucleotides are TGCGCCAGCAGCCAAGAGAACTCGGCGACTCGAGAGACCCAGTACTTC. Translated, it gives CASSQENSATRETQYF.

The V and J genes are TRBV13 and TRBJ2-1; D possibly corresponds to TRBD1 (5 bases). Trimming took off 3 bases at V and 9 bases at J, with 24 bases between the two ends. The CDR3 runs to 17 residues. The germline gives CDR1 PRHDT, CDR2 FYEKMQ (reference sequence). The CDR3 nucleotides read TGTGCCAGCAGCTTTTTAGGAGCAGGGTCAACTGGGATTGAGCAGTTCTTC. It translates to CASSFLGAGSTGIEQFF. Full variable domain (outside the CDR3, taken from reference TRBV13 and TRBJ2-1): AAGVIQSPRHLIKEKRETATLKCYPIPRHDTVYWYQQGPGQDPQFLISFYEKMQSDKGSIPDRFSAQQFSDYHSELNMSSLELGDSALYFCASSFLGAGSTGIEQFFGPGTRLTVL.

This chain uses TRBV11-1 with TRBJ2-7; 9 bases align to TRBD1. The germline CDR1 and CDR2 sequences are SGHAT and FQDESV (reference sequence). There are 14 residues in the CDR3. After removal of 1 base from V and 7 bases from J, the junction contained 5 bases not matched to a gene. CDR3 in amino acids: CASSLEGGTGEQYF. Written as DNA, the CDR3 is TGTGCCAGCAGCTTAGAAGGGGGGACAGGGGAGCAGTACTTC.

This chain uses TRBV18 with TRBJ2-7; maybe TRBD1 (5 bases). Germline-derived CDR1 and CDR2 are KGHSH and LQKENI. V was pared by 1 base and J by 6 bases, with 19 bases between. There are 16 residues in the CDR3. The CDR3 DNA reads TGTGCCAGCTCACCACGGGAATTGTCCACAGGCGGCGAGCAGTACTTC. Translated: CASSPRELSTGGEQYF. The full variable domain, rest sourced from reference TRBV18 and TRBJ2-7, is NAGVMQNPRHLVRRRGQEARLRCSPMKGHSHVYWYRQLPEEGLKFMVYLQKENIIDESGMPKERFSAEFPKEGPSILRIQQVVRGDSAAYFCASSPRELSTGGEQYFGPGTRLTVT.

This clone was seen once. The V and J genes are TRBV7-2 and TRBJ1-1; D call uncertain. This CDR3 has 12 residues. V lost 5 bases, J lost 11 bases, and 15 bases lay in between. CDR1 is SGHTA and CDR2 is FQGNSA in the germline V gene. The CDR3, as DNA: TGTGCCAGCAGCCCTCTTGCCGGGTTGGCTTTCTTT. Its translation: CASSPLAGLAFF. The full variable domain, rest sourced from reference TRBV7-2 and TRBJ1-1, is GAGVSQSPSNKVTEKGKDVELRCDPISGHTALYWYRQSLGQGLEFLIYFQGNSAPDKSGLPSDRFSAERTGGSVSTLTIQRTQQEDSAVYLCASSPLAGLAFFGQGTRLTVV.

The chain couples TRBV7-3 to TRBJ2-7; no clear D. In germline, CDR1 is SGHTA, CDR2 FQGTGA. This CDR3 is 14 amino acids long. V shed 0 bases and J shed 3 bases, with 9 bases lying between them. CDR3 residues: CASSLTLIIYEQYF. DNA of the CDR3: TGTGCCAGCAGCTTAACGTTAATTATCTACGAGCAGTACTTC.

This clone has a handful of counts. The chain combines TRBV19 with TRBJ1-2; TRBD1 might be the D (5 bases). Germline V gene data show CDR1 as LNHDA and CDR2 as SQIVND (reference sequence). This CDR3 region has 12 residues. Trimming took off 7 bases at V and 7 bases at J, with 13 bases between the two ends. CDR3 nucleotides: TGTGCCAGTAATTATCAGGGTGCTGGCTACACCTTC. It codes for CASNYQGAGYTF.

V gene TRBV10-1 combines with J gene TRBJ2-2; D is unresolved. The V end lost 1 base, the J end lost 1 base, and 4 bases lay between the germline ends. CDR1 WNHNN and CDR2 SYGVQD come from the germline V gene (reference sequence). This CDR3 region has 14 residues. CDR3 nucleotide sequence: TGCGCCAGCAGTGAGTGGCAGAACACCGGGGAGCTGTTTTTT. Encoded protein: CASSEWQNTGELFF.

The gene calls are TRBV11-2 and TRBJ2-7; TRBD1 aligns across 7 bases. After removal of 0 bases from V and 3 bases from J, the junction contained 5 bases not matched to a gene. The CDR3 is 15 residues long. Germline CDR1 is SGHAT and CDR2 is FQNNGV. The CDR3 here is CASSLEHAGGYEQYF. The CDR3 bases are TGTGCCAGCAGCTTAGAGCATGCAGGGGGCTACGAGCAGTACTTC. The full variable domain, in which reference TRBV11-2 and TRBJ2-7 provide the parts outside the CDR3, is EAGVAQSPRYKIIEKRQSVAFWCNPISGHATLYWYQQILGQGPKLLIQFQNNGVVDDSQLPKDRFSAERLKGVDSTLKIQPAKLEDSAVYLCASSLEHAGGYEQYFGPGTRLTVT.

The chain is built from TRBV15 and TRBJ1-2, with D possibly being TRBD1 (5 bases). The germline V gene encodes CDR1 LNHNV and CDR2 YYDKDF (reference sequence). The CDR3 is 15 residues long. With 1 base removed from V and 6 bases from J, the gap between germline ends came to 15 bases. The chain's CDR3 is CATSRGGGTRDGYTF. DNA of the CDR3: TGTGCCACCAGCAGAGGGGGAGGGACGAGGGATGGCTACACCTTC.

The chain uses TRBV15 and TRBJ2-7; 7 bases match TRBD1. CDR1 and CDR2 (germline): LNHNV, YYDKDF (reference sequence). V gave up 0 bases and J gave up 9 bases; unmatched junction bases: 11. This CDR3 has 15 residues. The CDR3 DNA reads as TGTGCCACCAGCAGAGAAAATACAGGGGATCAGGTGCAGTACTTC. It codes for CATSRENTGDQVQYF. Drawing the rest from reference TRBV15 and TRBJ2-7, the complete variable domain is DAMVIQNPRYQVTQFGKPVTLSCSQTLNHNVMYWYQQKSSQAPKLLFHYYDKDFNNEADTPDNFQSRRPNTSFCFLDIRSPGLGDTAMYLCATSRENTGDQVQYFGPGTRLTVT.

The CDR3 nucleotides read TGTGCCAGTAGTACTGGGGCTGAGCAGTTCTTC. Encoded protein: CASSTGAEQFF. The V gene is TRBV19, the J gene TRBJ2-1, with D possibly TRBD1 on 5 matching bases. CDR3 length equals 11 residues. V was clipped by 4 bases and J by 9 bases, with 7 bases between them. Germline V gene data show CDR1 as LNHDA and CDR2 as SQIVND (reference sequence).

In DNA, the CDR3 is TGTGCCAGCAGCCCAGCCGGGACAGGGTTCTACGAGCAGTACTTC. Protein: CASSPAGTGFYEQYF. The genes are TRBV7-2 and TRBJ2-7; 9 positions agree with TRBD1. V was clipped by 5 bases and J by 3 bases; unmatched bases: 8. This CDR3 has 15 residues. Germline-derived CDR1 and CDR2 are SGHTA and FQGNSA.

The rearrangement links TRBV19 to TRBJ1-5, with 10 bases aligning to TRBD1. The CDR3 spans 17 residues. Unmatched junction bases numbered 7, after V lost 3 bases and J lost 2 bases. Germline V gene data show CDR1 as LNHDA and CDR2 as SQIVND (reference sequence). The CDR3, as DNA: TGTGCCAGTAGTATTGGGACAGGGGCGCGGGGCAATCAGCCCCAGCATTTT. It encodes CASSIGTGARGNQPQHF.

V is TRBV6-5 and J is TRBJ1-3; the D gene is possibly TRBD1 (5 bases). This CDR3 contains 12 residues. The V and J ends lost 8 bases and 2 bases respectively, with 7 bases between them. Per germline, CDR1 MNHEY and CDR2 SVGAGI. Here the CDR3 reads CASGATGNTIYF. In nucleotides, the CDR3 is TGTGCCAGCGGGGCTACTGGAAACACCATATATTTT.

The rearrangement joins TRBV6-1 to TRBJ2-5; 7 nucleotides align to TRBD2. After removal of 0 bases from V and 14 bases from J, the junction contained 6 bases not matched to a gene. This CDR3 has 12 amino acids. Germline CDR1 and CDR2: MNHNS and SASEGT. CDR3 bases: TGTGCCAGCAGTGAAGCGTGGACTAGGTGTTACTTC. It is translated as CASSEAWTRCYF.

The rearrangement links TRBV2 to TRBJ2-7; D possibly corresponds to TRBD2 (5 bases). The V gene lost 4 bases and the J gene lost 1 base, with 11 bases spanning the gap. The germline V gene has CDR1 SNHLY and CDR2 FYNNEI. The CDR3 extends over 14 amino acids. The CDR3 here is CASSGGQVSYEQYF. The CDR3 DNA is TGTGCCAGCAGTGGCGGGCAAGTATCCTACGAGCAGTACTTC.

This clone turned up a few times. The chain carries TRBV6-2 or TRBV6-3 and TRBJ1-5; D perhaps matches TRBD1 (5 bases). The V end lost 2 bases, the J end lost 0 bases, and 11 bases lay between the germline ends. This CDR3 contains 16 residues. The germline gives CDR1 MNHEY, CDR2 SVGEGT. CDR3 nucleotide sequence: TGTGCCAGCAGTTACGGGGCCAGTTATAGCAATCAGCCCCAGCATTTT. As protein: CASSYGASYSNQPQHF.